This TCR beta chain is drawn from a study of long-term antiretroviral therapy in people with HIV. Run at survey level, the immunoSEQ assay was version v3.0. Produced via immunoSEQ multiplex PCR; TCRdb's table is partial and in-frame only. Of over 15,000 clones detected, about nine tenths appear once; the ten largest clones hold 9.6%. This CDR3 contains 14 residues. V lost 2 bases to trimming and J lost 3 bases, with 10 bases between them. Germline CDR1 is LNHDA and CDR2 is SQIVND (reference sequence). Sample: unsorted PBMCs, taken 3 years after starting antiretroviral therapy. The chain employs TRBV19 and TRBJ1-2, with a weak D call TRBD1 (5 bases). This TCR was recovered from a man aged 45-65 years with HIV. CDR3 residues: CASSITRDHYGYTF. The CDR3 nucleotides are TGTGCCAGTAGTATAACGAGGGACCACTATGGCTACACCTTC.